The entry below gives a single T cell receptor beta chain sequence along with its context. Measured with immunoSEQ multiplex PCR; TCRdb has only the in-frame clones, and not every one. The table includes 190,000 or so clones, roughly 90% detected once. CDR1 is SGHTA and CDR2 is FQGNSA in the germline V gene. V lost 3 bases, J lost 7 bases, and 13 bases stayed unmatched. This CDR3 is 17 amino acids long. This entry belongs to a study of blood T cell repertoires in COVID-19. This TCR derives from a man aged 35 to 55 with acute or convalescent COVID-19. The chain employs TRBV7-2 and TRBJ1-3, with 9 positions matching TRBD1. Sequencing was done on a sample of peripheral blood. CDR3 protein: CASSLEGQGRIGNTIYF. DNA of the CDR3: TGTGCCAGCAGCTTGGAAGGACAGGGGAGGATTGGGAACACCATATATTTT.